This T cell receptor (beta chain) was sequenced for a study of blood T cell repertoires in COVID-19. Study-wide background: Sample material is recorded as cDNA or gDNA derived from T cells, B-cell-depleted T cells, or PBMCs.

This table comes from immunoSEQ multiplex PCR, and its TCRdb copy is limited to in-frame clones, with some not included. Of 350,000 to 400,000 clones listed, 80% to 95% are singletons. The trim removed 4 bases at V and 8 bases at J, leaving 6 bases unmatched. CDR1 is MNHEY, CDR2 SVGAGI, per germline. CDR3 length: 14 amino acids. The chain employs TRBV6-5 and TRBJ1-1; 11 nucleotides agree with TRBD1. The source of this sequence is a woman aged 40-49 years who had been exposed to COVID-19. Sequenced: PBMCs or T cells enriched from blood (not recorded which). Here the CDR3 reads CASSSRTGGLEAFF. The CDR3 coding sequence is TGTGCCAGCAGTTCCCGGACAGGGGGCTTAGAAGCTTTCTTT.